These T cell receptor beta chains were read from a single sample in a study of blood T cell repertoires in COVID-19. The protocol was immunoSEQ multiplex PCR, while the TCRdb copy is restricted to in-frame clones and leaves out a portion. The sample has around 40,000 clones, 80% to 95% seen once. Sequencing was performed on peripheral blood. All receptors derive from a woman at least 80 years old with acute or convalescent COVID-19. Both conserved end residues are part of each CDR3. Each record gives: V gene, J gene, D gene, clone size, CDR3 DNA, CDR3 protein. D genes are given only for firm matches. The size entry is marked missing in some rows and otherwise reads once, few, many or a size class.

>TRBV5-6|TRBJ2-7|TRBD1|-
TGTGCCAGCAGCTTGGGGGGGACAGGGGACTCCTACGAGCAGTACTTC
CASSLGGTGDSYEQYF
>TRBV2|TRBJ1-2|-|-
TGTGCCAGCATACAGGGAACCACCTATGGCTACACCTTC
CASIQGTTYGYTF
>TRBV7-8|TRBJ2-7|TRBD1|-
TGTGCCAGCAGCACGAGCTGGGACAGGGACGAGCAGTACTTC
CASSTSWDRDEQYF
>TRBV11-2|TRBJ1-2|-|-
TGTGCCAGCAGCTTACGGAGGGGCGAGCTCCGAGGTGGCTACACCTTC
CASSLRRGELRGGYTF
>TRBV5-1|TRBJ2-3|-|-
TGCGCCAGCAGCTTGGCAGTGTATGGTGGCACAGATACGCAGTATTTT
CASSLAVYGGTDTQYF
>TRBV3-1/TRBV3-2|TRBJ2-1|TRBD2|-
TGTGCCAGCAGCGATAGCGGGGGTGCCTACAATGAGCAGTTCTTC
CASSDSGGAYNEQFF
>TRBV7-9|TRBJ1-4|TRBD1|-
TGTGCCAGCAGCTTACAACAGGGGGTTAATGAAAAACTGTTTTTT
CASSLQQGVNEKLFF
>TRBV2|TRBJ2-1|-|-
TGTGCCAGCAGCCCCGACAGAATAAGATACAATGAGCAGTTCTTC
CASSPDRIRYNEQFF
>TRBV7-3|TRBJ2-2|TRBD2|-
TGTGCCAGCAGCTTTAGCGCGGGGGGCACCGGGGAGCTGTTTTTT
CASSFSAGGTGELFF
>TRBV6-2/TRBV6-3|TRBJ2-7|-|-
TGTGCCAGCAGTTCCCTCGGGACGGGGGGCTCAACCTACGAGCAGTACTTC
CASSSLGTGGSTYEQYF
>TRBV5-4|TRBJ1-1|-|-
TGTGCCAGCAGCTTAGACTTTCCCAACACTGAAGCTTTCTTT
CASSLDFPNTEAFF
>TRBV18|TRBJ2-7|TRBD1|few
TGTGCCAGCTCCGGGACAGGGGGGTCCTACGAGCAGTACTTC
CASSGTGGSYEQYF
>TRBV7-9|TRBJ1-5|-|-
TGTGCCAGCAGCTTGGCGGGTGGTAATCAGCCCCAGCATTTT
CASSLAGGNQPQHF
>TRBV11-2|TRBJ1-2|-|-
TGTGCCAGCAGCTTATTCGGCGGGATGGGGTGGGGCTACACCTTC
CASSLFGGMGWGYTF
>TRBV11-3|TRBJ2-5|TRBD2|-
TGTGCCAGCAGCTTGGGGCAGGGACTAGGGGAGACCCAGTACTTC
CASSLGQGLGETQYF
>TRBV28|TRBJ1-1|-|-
TGTGCCAGCAGCTCTCGCACTGAAGCTTTCTTT
CASSSRTEAFF
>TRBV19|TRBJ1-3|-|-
TGTGCCAGTAGTATAGGCGGGGGACTTGCTGGAAACACCATATATTTT
CASSIGGGLAGNTIYF
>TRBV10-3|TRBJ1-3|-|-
TGTGCCATCAGTGATTCCGCGGGAGGAAACACCATATATTTT
CAISDSAGGNTIYF
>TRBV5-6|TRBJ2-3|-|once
TGTGCCAGCAGCTTGATCCCAGGGGCTAGCACAGATACGCAGTATTTT
CASSLIPGASTDTQYF
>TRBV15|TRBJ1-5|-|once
TGTGCCACCAGCAGAGGAGGGTTCGTACAGCCCCAGCATTTT
CATSRGGFVQPQHF
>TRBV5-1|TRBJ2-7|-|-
TGCGCCAGCAGCTTGGTGGGTGGAGGTCTCGAGCAGTACTTC
CASSLVGGGLEQYF
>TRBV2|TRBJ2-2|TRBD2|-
TGTGCCAGCAGTCCGACTAGCGGGGAGGCCGGGGAGCTGTTTTTT
CASSPTSGEAGELFF
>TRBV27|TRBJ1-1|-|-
TGTGCCAGCAGTTCTCCGGACAGAAACACTGAAGCTTTCTTT
CASSSPDRNTEAFF
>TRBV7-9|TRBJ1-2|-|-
TGTGCCAGCAGCCCTGGAGCTTCGGGCTATGGCTACACCTTC
CASSPGASGYGYTF
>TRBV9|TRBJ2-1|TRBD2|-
TGTGCCAGCAGCGTAGCTACGACTAGCGGGGGTTACAATGAGCAGTTCTTC
CASSVATTSGGYNEQFF
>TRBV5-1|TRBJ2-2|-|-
TGCGCCAGCAGCGTTGACAGGTGGAACACCGGGGAGCTGTTTTTT
CASSVDRWNTGELFF
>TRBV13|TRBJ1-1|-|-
TGTGCCAGCAGCTTAATGGGGGGGAGCTCGACTGAAGCTTTCTTT
CASSLMGGSSTEAFF